A single sample gave rise to the 2 T cell receptor beta chains below, sequenced in a study of identical twins. From the 5' RACE reads, TCRdb called clonotypes with MiXCR, one entry per CDR3 protein. The sample lists about 520,000 distinct CDR3 sequences; 22% were seen once. These same records also appear under a second study, on T cells expressing NK-cell markers.

The sequenced material came from CD4+ T cells sorted from blood. The source of these receptors is a woman between 18 and 29 years old in good health.

The J gene is TRBJ1-1, the V gene TRBV5-1, with TRBD1 as a possible D gene (5 bases). V was clipped by 3 bases and J by 0 bases, with 9 bases between them. Per the germline V gene, CDR1 is SGHRS and CDR2 is YFSETQ. The CDR3 runs 14 residues. The CDR3 sequence is CASSWGGVNTEAFF. The CDR3 region has the DNA TGCGCCAGCAGCTGGGGAGGGGTGAACACTGAAGCTTTCTTT. The full variable domain, its missing parts supplied by reference TRBV5-1 and TRBJ1-1, is KAGVTQTPRYLIKTRGQQVTLSCSPISGHRSVSWYQQTPGQGLQFLFEYFSETQRNKGNFPGRFSGRQFSNSRSEMNVSTLELGDSALYLCASSWGGVNTEAFFGQGTRLTVV.

This clonotype turned up a few times. The CDR3 loop is CASTWANEQYF. CDR3 nucleotides: TGTGCCAGCACCTGGGCCAACGAGCAGTACTTC. The chain couples TRBV2 to TRBJ2-7; D ambiguous. Trimming cost V 7 bases and J 5 bases, with 9 bases left between them. The CDR3 length is 11 residues. Germline values: CDR1 SNHLY, CDR2 FYNNEI. The variable domain in full, completed from reference TRBV2 and TRBJ2-7, reads EPEVTQTPSHQVTQMGQEVILRCVPISNHLYFYWYRQILGQKVEFLVSFYNNEISEKSEIFDDQFSVERPDGSNFTLKIRSTKLEDSAMYFCASTWANEQYFGPGTRLTVT.